These T cell receptor beta chains were read from a single sample in a study of T-cell memory formation after mild COVID-19. Using its own MiXCR run on the 5' RACE reads, TCRdb lists one record per CDR3 protein. The sample contains 110,000 to 150,000 distinct CDR3 sequences, less than 25% of which appear only once. The material sequenced was PBMCs or a T cell subset sorted from them (not recorded which). Receptors originate from an adult woman who had mild COVID-19 (a few samples of this study predate the infection). Cell type and time point are not known. The CDR3 runs from the conserved cysteine through the conserved F or W. D genes are given only for firm matches. Size tells how often a clone was seen (once, few, many) or the class of an expanded clone, and some rows leave it out.

CDR3 protein	CDR3 DNA	D gene	V gene	J gene	clone size
CSSSWTPARTGELFF	TGTTCCAGCAGCTGGACACCCGCGAGGACCGGGGAGCTGTTTTTT	-	TRBV7-9	TRBJ2-2	-
CASSPDRARETQYF	TGTGCCAGCAGCCCGGACAGGGCACGAGAGACCCAGTACTTC	TRBD1	TRBV6-5	TRBJ2-5	once
CASSPDRGSNTIYF	TGTGCCAGCAGTCCGGACAGGGGAAGTAACACCATATATTTT	TRBD1	TRBV12-3/TRBV12-4	TRBJ1-3	few
CASSEGSGTHIGPDEQYF	TGTGCCAGCAGCGAGGGGTCCGGGACGCACATTGGGCCGGACGAGCAGTACTTC	-	TRBV9	TRBJ2-7	-
CASSQTGGADTQYF	TGCGCCAGCAGCCAGACAGGGGGCGCAGATACGCAGTATTTT	TRBD1	TRBV5-1	TRBJ2-3	few
CASSSVLYEQYF	TGTGCCAGCAGCTCCGTACTGTACGAGCAGTACTTC	-	TRBV7-8	TRBJ2-7	few
CASSQGPLGYANTGELFF	TGCGCCAGCAGCCAAGGCCCCTTAGGCTACGCGAACACCGGGGAGCTGTTTTTT	-	TRBV4-1	TRBJ2-2	-
CSVVGLAGLTDTQYF	TGCAGCGTTGTGGGACTAGCGGGACTCACAGATACGCAGTATTTT	TRBD2	TRBV29-1	TRBJ2-3	few
CASSPSGQGVRSYEQYF	TGCGCCAGCAGCCCCTCGGGACAGGGAGTTCGCTCCTACGAGCAGTACTTC	TRBD1	TRBV4-1	TRBJ2-7	-
CASSTWTGKNYEQYF	TGTGCCAGCAGCACTTGGACAGGGAAAAACTACGAGCAGTACTTC	TRBD1	TRBV12-3/TRBV12-4	TRBJ2-7	-
CAISLESPGELFF	TGTGCCATCAGCCTAGAGAGCCCCGGGGAGCTGTTTTTT	-	TRBV10-3	TRBJ2-2	few
CSAPDSYGYTF	TGCAGTGCTCCGGACAGCTATGGCTACACCTTC	-	TRBV20-1	TRBJ1-2	-
CATSREGASGDGETQYF	TGTGCCACCAGCAGAGAGGGGGCCTCAGGGGACGGGGAGACCCAGTACTTC	-	TRBV15	TRBJ2-5	few
CSAIMNTEAFF	TGCAGTGCTATTATGAACACTGAAGCTTTCTTT	-	TRBV20-1	TRBJ1-1	-
CSAGGSPLHF	TGCAGTGCCGGGGGTTCACCCCTCCACTTT	-	TRBV20-1	TRBJ1-6	-
CASSLDPVRSPAAPQETQYF	TGTGCCAGCAGCTTAGACCCAGTCCGTTCCCCAGCGGCCCCACAAGAGACCCAGTACTTC	-	TRBV11-3	TRBJ2-5	-
CASSRRQENTGELFF	TGTGCCAGCAGCCGGCGACAGGAAAACACCGGGGAGCTGTTTTTT	-	TRBV7-4	TRBJ2-2	few
CASSFSTGGRETQYF	TGTGCCAGCAGCTTCTCGACAGGGGGTCGGGAGACCCAGTACTTC	TRBD1	TRBV7-9	TRBJ2-5	few
CSVEASGSNTGELFF	TGCAGCGTTGAGGCTAGCGGCTCGAACACCGGGGAGCTGTTTTTT	TRBD2	TRBV29-1	TRBJ2-2	few
CASSPGDISYEQYF	TGCGCCAGCAGCCCGGGGGATATCTCCTACGAGCAGTACTTC	-	TRBV5-1	TRBJ2-7	-
CASSLAYGTYEQYF	TGTGCCAGCAGTTTAGCGTACGGTACCTACGAGCAGTACTTC	-	TRBV27	TRBJ2-7	-
CASAPGPATEAFF	TGTGCTAGTGCCCCGGGGCCAGCCACTGAAGCTTTCTTT	-	TRBV12-5	TRBJ1-1	-
CASSSSGGAYNEQFF	TGTGCCAGCAGTTCTAGCGGGGGAGCTTACAATGAGCAGTTCTTC	TRBD2	TRBV27	TRBJ2-1	-
CATSDRWTGINEKLFF	TGTGCCACCAGTGATCGCTGGACAGGGATAAATGAAAAACTGTTTTTT	TRBD1	TRBV24-1	TRBJ1-4	few
CASSLRRGRHTDTQYF	TGTGCCAGCAGTTTACGGCGCGGGAGACACACAGATACGCAGTATTTT	TRBD2	TRBV12-3/TRBV12-4	TRBJ2-3	-
CASSVKGGYTGELFF	TGTGCCAGCAGCGTCAAAGGGGGGTACACCGGGGAGCTGTTTTTT	-	TRBV7-9	TRBJ2-2	-
CASSEWTGTNTEAFF	TGTGCCAGCAGCGAATGGACAGGGACGAACACTGAAGCTTTCTTT	TRBD1	TRBV11-1	TRBJ1-1	-
CASSHVTGGNTEAFF	TGCGCCAGCAGCCACGTGACAGGGGGGAACACTGAAGCTTTCTTT	TRBD1	TRBV4-3	TRBJ1-1	-
CASGIGYEQFF	TGTGCCAGCGGTATTGGGTATGAGCAGTTCTTC	-	TRBV6-2/TRBV6-3	TRBJ2-1	-
CASSLANSYGYTF	TGTGCCAGCAGCTTAGCCAATTCCTATGGCTACACCTTC	-	TRBV7-9	TRBJ1-2	-
CASSSGTSGRNEQFF	TGCGCCAGCAGCTCCGGGACTAGCGGGAGAAATGAGCAGTTCTTC	TRBD2	TRBV5-1	TRBJ2-1	-
CASSQGGHTADTQYF	TGCGCCAGCAGCCAAGGGGGACACACCGCAGATACGCAGTATTTT	-	TRBV4-1	TRBJ2-3	-
CASSSHGEHQPQHF	TGTGCCAGCAGTTCTCACGGGGAGCATCAGCCCCAGCATTTT	-	TRBV12-3/TRBV12-4	TRBJ1-5	-
CASRSPGTPKNIQYF	TGTGCAAGTCGCTCCCCCGGGACACCCAAAAACATTCAGTACTTC	-	TRBV12-2	TRBJ2-4	few
CASSQALETKNIQYF	TGCGCCAGCAGCCAAGCGTTGGAGACCAAAAACATTCAGTACTTC	-	TRBV4-1	TRBJ2-4	-
CASSHKNQGYEQYF	TGTGCCAGCAGCCATAAGAATCAGGGGTACGAGCAGTACTTC	-	TRBV7-9	TRBJ2-7	few
CASSLVTFRDNEQFF	TGTGCCAGCAGCTTAGTGACCTTCCGGGACAATGAGCAGTTCTTC	-	TRBV7-6	TRBJ2-1	-
CASSVPGYNEQFF	TGTGCCAGCAGCGTCCCGGGTTACAATGAGCAGTTCTTC	-	TRBV7-9	TRBJ2-1	-
CASKGDPYEQYF	TGTGCCAGCAAGGGGGACCCCTACGAGCAGTACTTC	-	TRBV7-9	TRBJ2-7	few
CASSAYGEAFF	TGTGCCAGCAGCGCGTACGGTGAAGCTTTCTTT	-	TRBV9	TRBJ1-1	-
CASSSRGVSNTGELFF	TGTGCCAGCAGCTCCCGAGGGGTCTCGAACACCGGGGAGCTGTTTTTT	-	TRBV7-6	TRBJ2-2	few
CASSQKTWTERAGELFF	TGCGCCAGCAGCCAAAAAACTTGGACAGAGCGGGCCGGGGAGCTGTTTTTT	-	TRBV4-1	TRBJ2-2	-
CASSDVPGGPSSYNEQFF	TGTGCCAGCAGCGACGTCCCAGGGGGCCCTAGCTCCTACAATGAGCAGTTCTTC	TRBD1	TRBV7-9	TRBJ2-1	-
CASSQWDLNTEAFF	TGTGCCAGCAGCCAGTGGGATTTGAACACTGAAGCTTTCTTT	-	TRBV27	TRBJ1-1	once
CASSIDFSGTGTETQYF	TGTGCCAGCAGCATCGATTTTTCTGGGACAGGGACAGAGACCCAGTACTTC	TRBD1	TRBV7-9	TRBJ2-5	-
CASSLRPEAFF	TGTGCCAGCAGCTTAAGGCCTGAAGCTTTCTTT	-	TRBV7-9	TRBJ1-1	-
CASSPRTGSNYEQYF	TGTGCCAGCAGCCCCCGGACTGGATCTAACTACGAGCAGTACTTC	-	TRBV7-6	TRBJ2-7	-
CSVLTTGGKGYGYTF	TGCAGCGTATTAACCACAGGGGGCAAAGGCTATGGCTACACCTTC	TRBD1	TRBV29-1	TRBJ1-2	-
CASRWTGGTEDFF	TGTGCCAGCAGGTGGACAGGGGGCACTGAAGATTTCTTT	TRBD1	TRBV6-4	TRBJ1-1	-